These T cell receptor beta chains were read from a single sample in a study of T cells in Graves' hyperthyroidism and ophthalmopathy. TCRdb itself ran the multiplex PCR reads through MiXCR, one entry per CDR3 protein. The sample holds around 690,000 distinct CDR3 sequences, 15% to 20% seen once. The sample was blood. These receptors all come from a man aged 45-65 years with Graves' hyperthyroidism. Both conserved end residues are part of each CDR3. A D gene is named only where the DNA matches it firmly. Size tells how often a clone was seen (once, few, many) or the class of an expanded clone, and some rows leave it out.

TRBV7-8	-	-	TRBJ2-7	CASSQRGVPEQYF	TGTGCCAGCAGCCAACGAGGGGTCCCCGAGCAGTACTTC
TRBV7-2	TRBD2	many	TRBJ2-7	CASSLSAGASYEQYF	TGTGCCAGCAGCTTAAGTGCGGGAGCGTCCTACGAGCAGTACTTC
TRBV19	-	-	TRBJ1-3	CASRDVVLGNTIYF	TGTGCCAGTAGGGACGTCGTTCTCGGAAACACCATATATTTT
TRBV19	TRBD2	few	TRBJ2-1	CASSTRTSGKGNEQFF	TGTGCCAGTAGTACCAGGACTAGCGGGAAGGGTAATGAGCAGTTCTTC
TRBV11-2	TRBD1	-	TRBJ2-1	CASSWGDRGAYEQFF	TGTGCCAGCAGCTGGGGGGACAGGGGGGCCTATGAGCAGTTCTTC
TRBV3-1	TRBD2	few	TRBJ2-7	CASSQGGRAAYEQYF	TGTGCCAGCAGCCAAGGAGGGAGGGCTGCCTACGAGCAGTACTTC
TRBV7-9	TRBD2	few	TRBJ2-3	CASSLAASGAPDTQYF	TGTGCCAGCAGCTTAGCCGCTAGCGGGGCGCCAGATACGCAGTATTTT
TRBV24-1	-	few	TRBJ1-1	CATSDLLGSSKDMNTEAFF	TGTGCCACCAGTGATTTGTTAGGGTCTTCTAAAGATATGAACACTGAAGCTTTCTTT
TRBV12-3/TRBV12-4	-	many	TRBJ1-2	CASSLNSGRDGYTF	TGTGCCAGCAGTTTAAACAGCGGAAGGGATGGCTACACCTTC
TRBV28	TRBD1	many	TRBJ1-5	CASSLPGQGDQPQHF	TGTGCCAGCTCCCTCCCAGGACAGGGGGACCAGCCCCAGCATTTT
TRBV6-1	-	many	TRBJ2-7	CASRPGGTHSYEQYF	TGTGCCAGCAGACCCGGCGGGACCCACTCCTACGAGCAGTACTTC
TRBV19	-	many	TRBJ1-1	CASKDSSGTEAFF	TGTGCCAGTAAAGATTCGAGTGGCACTGAAGCTTTCTTT
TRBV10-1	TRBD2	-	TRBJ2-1	CASSVTSGRLGSYNEQFF	TGCGCCAGCAGTGTAACTAGCGGGAGGCTCGGCTCCTACAATGAGCAGTTCTTC
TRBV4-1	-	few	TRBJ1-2	CASSQDPGSFSSGYTF	TGCGCCAGCAGCCAGGATCCCGGGTCCTTTTCCTCTGGCTACACCTTC
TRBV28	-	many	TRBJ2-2	CASSLLNLDTNTGELFF	TGTGCCAGCAGTTTACTCAATCTGGACACTAACACCGGGGAGCTGTTTTTT
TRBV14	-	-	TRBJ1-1	CASSPIMTTLHTEAFF	TGTGCCAGCAGTCCCATTATGACAACCCTTCACACTGAAGCTTTCTTT
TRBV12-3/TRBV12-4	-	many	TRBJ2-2	CASSQGGSGELFF	TGTGCCAGCAGTCAGGGAGGCTCCGGGGAGCTGTTTTTT
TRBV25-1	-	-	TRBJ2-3	CASSELSAGWGPDTQYF	TGTGCCAGCAGTGAATTATCGGCGGGGTGGGGGCCAGATACGCAGTATTTT
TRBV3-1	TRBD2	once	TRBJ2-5	CASREGLAGNQETQYF	TGTGCCAGCAGAGAGGGACTAGCGGGAAACCAAGAGACCCAGTACTTC
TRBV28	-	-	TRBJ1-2	CASSLRSRTLIQRGNGYTF	TGTGCCAGCAGTTTAAGGAGTCGGACCCTCATACAGAGGGGGAATGGCTACACCTTC
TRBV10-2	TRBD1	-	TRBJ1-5	CASQDRGEQPQHF	TGCGCCAGCCAGGACAGGGGTGAACAGCCCCAGCATTTT
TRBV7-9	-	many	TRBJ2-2	CASSAGRSNTGELFF	TGTGCCAGCAGCGCAGGGCGTTCGAACACCGGGGAGCTGTTTTTT
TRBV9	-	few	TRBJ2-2	CASSVEGRNTGELFF	TGTGCCAGCAGCGTAGAGGGGAGAAACACCGGGGAGCTGTTTTTT
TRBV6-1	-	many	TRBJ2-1	CASSTVDEQFF	TGTGCCAGCAGTACGGTCGATGAGCAGTTCTTC
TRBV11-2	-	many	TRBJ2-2	CASSYLGGASTGELFF	TGTGCCAGCAGCTACCTCGGAGGGGCGTCCACCGGGGAGCTGTTTTTT
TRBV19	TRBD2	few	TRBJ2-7	CASTPGEGPYEQYF	TGTGCCAGTACCCCCGGGGAGGGACCCTACGAGCAGTACTTC
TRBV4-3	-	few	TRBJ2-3	CASSQELAKDTQYF	TGCGCCAGCAGCCAAGAACTAGCAAAAGATACGCAGTATTTT
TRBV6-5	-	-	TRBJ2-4	CASSPDQNIQYF	TGTGCCAGCAGCCCAGACCAAAACATTCAGTACTTC
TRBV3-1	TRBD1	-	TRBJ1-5	CASSQDGQGNQPQHF	TGTGCCAGCAGCCAAGACGGACAGGGGAATCAGCCCCAGCATTTT
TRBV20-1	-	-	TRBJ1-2	CSASLRGNYGYTF	TGCAGTGCTAGCCTCCGAGGCAACTATGGCTACACCTTC
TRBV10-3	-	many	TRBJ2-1	CAISEVPQSSYNEQFF	TGTGCCATCAGTGAGGTGCCCCAAAGCTCCTACAATGAGCAGTTCTTC